Detailed here is one TCR beta chain. The antigen is undetermined. Read data end 3 residues before the CDR3 end; the end is taken from the germline J gene. The sample originates from a study of T cells in women clearing cervical HPV infection. For the study at large: Women with histologically confirmed HPV16-related CIN3 or worse, 2 with invasive cancer, served as cases. No precancer developed; the control's incident HPV16 infection cleared within 12 months. Case blood drawn at lesion detection; control blood after infection cleared. Regarding the study as a whole: T-cell numbers per sample were unknown and may explain richness differences.

The assay was immunoSEQ multiplex PCR, and TCRdb's table has in-frame clones only and misses some. The listing records tens of thousands of clones. In germline, CDR1 is DFQATT, CDR2 SNEGSKA (reference sequence). V lost 1 base and J lost 0; bases outside the gene matches: 1. This CDR3 has 15 amino acids. Sample: blood buffy coat. The V and J genes are TRBV20-1 and TRBJ2-1; 9 nucleotides align to TRBD2. The receptor was isolated from a woman between 18 and 70 years old with a cervical HPV16 infection that either progressed to CIN3+ or cleared (not recorded which). CDR3 in amino acids: CSARGLAVSYNEQFF. CDR3 DNA (partial): TGCAGTGCTAGAGGACTAGCGGTCTCCTACAATGAG.